This T cell receptor beta chain was documented in a study of T cell responses to AZD1222 COVID-19 vaccine. Findings of the study overall: Baseline serostatus was positive in only a handful of AZD1222 recipients.

Pooled samples include second doses given at about 4 or 12 weeks. Concerning this clone itself: Its cognate antigen is unknown.

TCRdb's copy holds only in-frame clones and misses some; the assay was immunoSEQ multiplex PCR. The table lists some 95,000 clones, around 89% of them singletons. The sequencing here drew on peripheral blood, taken 28 days after the second AZD1222 dose. This receptor was taken from an adult who received the AZD1222 COVID-19 vaccine.

The CDR3 protein is CASSVQREVQETQYF. CDR3 nucleotide sequence: TGTGCCAGCAGCGTTCAGCGGGAGGTCCAAGAGACCCAGTACTTC. The chain employs TRBV9 and TRBJ2-5, with TRBD2 matching 9 bases. Germline V gene data show CDR1 as SGDLS and CDR2 as YYNGEE. The CDR3 length is 15 residues. Trimming cost V 2 bases and J 1 base; bases outside gene matches: 3.